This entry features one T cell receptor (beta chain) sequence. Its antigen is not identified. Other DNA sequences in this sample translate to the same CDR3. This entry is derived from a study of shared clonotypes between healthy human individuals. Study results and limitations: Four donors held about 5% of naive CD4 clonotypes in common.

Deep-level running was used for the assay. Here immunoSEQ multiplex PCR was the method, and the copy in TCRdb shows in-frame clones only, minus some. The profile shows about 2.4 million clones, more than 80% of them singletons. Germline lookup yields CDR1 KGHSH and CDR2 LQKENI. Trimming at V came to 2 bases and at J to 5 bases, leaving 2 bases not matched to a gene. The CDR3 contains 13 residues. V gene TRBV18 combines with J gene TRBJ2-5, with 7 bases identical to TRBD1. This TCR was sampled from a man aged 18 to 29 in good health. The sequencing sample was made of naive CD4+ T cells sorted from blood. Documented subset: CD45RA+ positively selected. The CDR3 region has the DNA TGTGCCAGCTCACCAACAGGGGTTGAGACCCAGTACTTC. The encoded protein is CASSPTGVETQYF.